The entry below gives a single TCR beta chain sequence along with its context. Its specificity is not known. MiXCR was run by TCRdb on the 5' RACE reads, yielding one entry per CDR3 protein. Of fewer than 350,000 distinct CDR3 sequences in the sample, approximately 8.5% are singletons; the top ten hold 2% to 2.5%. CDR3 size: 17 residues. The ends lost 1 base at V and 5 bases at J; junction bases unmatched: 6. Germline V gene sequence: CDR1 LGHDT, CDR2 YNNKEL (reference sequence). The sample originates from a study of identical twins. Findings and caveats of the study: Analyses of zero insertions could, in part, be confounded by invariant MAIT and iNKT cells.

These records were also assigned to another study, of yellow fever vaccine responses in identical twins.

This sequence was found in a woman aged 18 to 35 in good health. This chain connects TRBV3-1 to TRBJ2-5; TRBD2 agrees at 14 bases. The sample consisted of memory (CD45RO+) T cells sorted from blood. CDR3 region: CASSQGLAGGNLETQYF. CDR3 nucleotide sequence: TGTGCCAGCAGCCAAGGACTAGCGGGGGGGAATTTGGAGACCCAGTACTTC.